The 30 T cell receptor beta chains below were found in one sample sequenced in a study of neurological immune-mediated disorders. One entry per CDR3 protein, called by TCRdb with MiXCR from the 5' RACE reads. The repertoire holds approximately 65,000 distinct CDR3 sequences, with about 5.2% as singletons. The sample consisted of PBMCs. Every receptor here comes from a human donor with multiple sclerosis. The donor label of this sample is uncertain.

The sample holds many counts of this clonotype. V usage is TRBV25-1 and J usage is TRBJ2-1, with D possibly TRBD2 on 5 matching bases. Germline values: CDR1 MGHDK, CDR2 SYGVNS. V lost 3 bases and J lost 5, with 11 bases in between. The CDR3 sequence is 14 residues long. CDR3: CASSDSGGNNEQFF. CDR3 coding DNA: TGTGCCAGCAGTGACAGCGGAGGAAACAATGAGCAGTTCTTC.

In this sample, this clonotype turned up many times. The V call is TRBV5-1, the J call TRBJ2-7; 14 nucleotides line up with TRBD2. V gave up 4 bases and J gave up 4 bases; unmatched junction bases: 4. The CDR3 has 15 amino acids. Germline-derived CDR1 and CDR2 are SGHRS and YFSETQ. The CDR3 DNA sequence: TGCGCCAGCAGCCCCGGGACTAGCGGGGGATACGAGCAGTACTTC. Residues: CASSPGTSGGYEQYF.

This clonotype was seen many times. This chain joins TRBV10-3 and TRBJ2-3; no clear D. The V end was cut by 2 bases, the J end by 2 bases, with 5 bases between. Germline values: CDR1 ENHRY, CDR2 SYGVKD. The CDR3 consists of 13 residues. The DNA of the CDR3 is TGTGCCATCAGTGAGAGGGTCACAGATACGCAGTATTTT. It is translated as CAISERVTDTQYF.

This clonotype was counted many times. J is TRBJ2-5 and V is TRBV5-1; no clear D gene. Germline V CDR1 and CDR2: SGHRS, YFSETQ. This CDR3 is 16 amino acids long. Trimming pared 0 bases from V and 0 bases from J, leaving 12 bases between. CDR3 sequence (DNA): TGCGCCAGCAGCTTGGGGGCCGTGGGCAACCAAGAGACCCAGTACTTC. This codes for CASSLGAVGNQETQYF.

In its sample, this clonotype was seen many times. The chain links TRBV11-3 to TRBJ2-1, with D possibly being TRBD1 (5 bases). V lost 5 bases to trimming and J lost 4 bases, with 15 bases between them. There are 15 residues in the CDR3. The germline gives CDR1 SGHNT, CDR2 YENEEA. The CDR3 region has the DNA TGTGCCAGCAGCCCTCCAGGGTCAGGTTACAATGAGCAGTTCTTC. Amino acids: CASSPPGSGYNEQFF.

The chain links TRBV7-2 to TRBJ2-1; 7 bases map to TRBD2. Per the germline V gene, CDR1 is SGHTA and CDR2 is FQGNSA. With 5 bases clipped from V and 10 bases from J, the junction kept 11 bases outside the gene matches. CDR3 length: 14 amino acids. The CDR3 sequence: CASSRRTLADEQFF. The CDR3 DNA reads as TGTGCCAGCAGCCGGAGGACCCTAGCGGACGAGCAGTTCTTC.

In its sample, this clonotype was seen many times. The chain has TRBV20-1 and TRBJ2-1; D remains ambiguous. CDR3 size: 13 residues. Germline V gene lookup returns CDR1 DFQATT and CDR2 SNEGSKA (reference sequence). V was pared by 3 bases and J by 7 bases, with 13 bases between. CDR3 in amino acids: CSASVWDRNEQFF. The CDR3 DNA sequence: TGCAGTGCTAGTGTCTGGGATAGGAATGAGCAGTTCTTC.

This clonotype has ten or more counts. The rearrangement joins TRBV5-1 to TRBJ1-1; D call uncertain. The CDR3 covers 15 residues. V shed 4 bases and J shed 1 base, with 14 bases lying between them. In germline, CDR1 is SGHRS, CDR2 YFSETQ. The CDR3 bases are TGCGCCAGCAGCCTCGACCGAGGATGGAACACTGAAGCTTTCTTT. Translated: CASSLDRGWNTEAFF.

This clonotype showed up many times. The rearrangement uses TRBV3-1 and TRBJ1-5, with D perhaps TRBD1 (6 bases). CDR1 and CDR2 (germline): LGHDT, YNNKEL (reference sequence). Trimming pared 1 base from V and 2 bases from J, leaving 12 bases between. This CDR3 comprises 16 residues. The CDR3, as DNA: TGTGCCAGCAGCCAAGCGTGGGGGGCAGGCAATCAGCCCCAGCATTTT. Translated, it gives CASSQAWGAGNQPQHF.

Many counts were recorded for this clonotype. The chain couples TRBV20-1 to TRBJ2-3; D gene unclear. Germline CDR1 DFQATT, CDR2 SNEGSKA (reference sequence). V lost 0 bases and J 1 base, leaving 11 bases between the germline ends. The CDR3 sequence is 15 residues long. CDR3 in DNA: TGCAGTGCTAGAGATCTACAGTCGGGCACAGATACGCAGTATTTT. The encoded protein is CSARDLQSGTDTQYF.

The table lists this clonotype with many counts. V is TRBV20-1 and J is TRBJ2-5, with D maybe TRBD2 (6 bases). The CDR3 extends over 16 amino acids. V was trimmed by 1 base and J by 2 bases, leaving 17 bases between them. The V gene's germline CDR1 is DFQATT and CDR2 SNEGSKA (reference sequence). CDR3 protein: CSARAPFGRGQETQYF. The CDR3 DNA sequence: TGCAGTGCTAGAGCGCCCTTTGGACGGGGGCAAGAGACCCAGTACTTC.

The J gene is TRBJ2-1, the V gene TRBV12-3 or TRBV12-4; 12 bases agree with TRBD2. CDR3 length: 16 amino acids. The ends lost 3 bases at V and 7 bases at J; junction bases unmatched: 7. CDR3 amino acids: CASSFLLAGGQNEQFF. The CDR3 DNA is TGTGCCAGCAGTTTTTTACTAGCGGGGGGACAAAATGAGCAGTTCTTC.

This clonotype has ten or more counts. The chain combines TRBV5-1 with TRBJ2-1, with TRBD2 matching over 7 bases. CDR1 SGHRS and CDR2 YFSETQ come from the germline V gene. V lost 4 bases, J lost 7 bases, and 14 bases stayed unmatched. The CDR3 covers 16 residues. CDR3 in amino acids: CASSPSTSYSGNEQFF. CDR3 DNA sequence: TGCGCCAGCAGCCCTTCGACTAGCTATTCGGGGAATGAGCAGTTCTTC. Combining the CDR3 with reference TRBV5-1 and TRBJ2-1 gives the whole variable domain KAGVTQTPRYLIKTRGQQVTLSCSPISGHRSVSWYQQTPGQGLQFLFEYFSETQRNKGNFPGRFSGRQFSNSRSEMNVSTLELGDSALYLCASSPSTSYSGNEQFFGPGTRLTVL.

This clonotype appeared many times. V gene TRBV6-2 or TRBV6-3 combines with J gene TRBJ2-3; 10 nucleotides agree with TRBD2. V was pared by 2 bases and J by 6 bases, with 8 bases of the junction left unmatched. Per germline, CDR1 MNHEY and CDR2 SVGEGT. The CDR3 consists of 16 residues. This CDR3 is CASSYRAGGPPDTQYF. Here the CDR3 DNA reads TGTGCCAGCAGTTACAGAGCGGGGGGGCCCCCGGATACGCAGTATTTT.

This clonotype was observed at least ten times. The chain carries TRBV5-1 and TRBJ2-3; no clear D. From germline, CDR1 is SGHRS and CDR2 YFSETQ. Trimming pared 8 bases from V and 0 bases from J, leaving 16 bases between. The CDR3 is 15 residues long. CDR3 in DNA: TGCGCCAGGACCAGACGGTTCAGGAGCACAGATACGCAGTATTTT. It translates to CARTRRFRSTDTQYF.

This clonotype was observed many times. The chain is built from TRBV7-9 and TRBJ2-1; tentatively, D is TRBD1 (6 bases). The CDR3 spans 15 residues. Germline CDR1 reads SEHNR; CDR2 reads FQNEAQ (reference sequence). Trimming left V 1 base short and J 3 bases short, with 10 bases between. The CDR3 sequence: CASSLGQVRYNEQFF. The CDR3 DNA reads TGTGCCAGCAGCTTAGGACAGGTCCGCTACAATGAGCAGTTCTTC. The full variable domain, rest sourced from reference TRBV7-9 and TRBJ2-1, is DTGVSQNPRHKITKRGQNVTFRCDPISEHNRLYWYRQTLGQGPEFLTYFQNEAQLEKSRLLSDRFSAERPKGSFSTLEIQRTEQGDSAMYLCASSLGQVRYNEQFFGPGTRLTVL.

Many counts were recorded for this clonotype. The chain employs TRBV9 and TRBJ1-1; the D is unclear. The germline V and J ends were trimmed by 5 bases and 3 bases, with 17 bases remaining between them. This CDR3 region has 15 residues. From germline, CDR1 is SGDLS and CDR2 YYNGEE. Written as DNA, the CDR3 is TGTGCCAGCAGACCTTACAGTCAGGCGGACACTGAAGCTTTCTTT. Amino acid sequence: CASRPYSQADTEAFF.

This sequence joins TRBV2 and TRBJ2-7; D is ambiguous. Germline V gene lookup returns CDR1 SNHLY and CDR2 FYNNEI. The V end was cut by 1 base, the J end by 3 bases, with 10 bases between. The CDR3 runs 14 residues. CDR3 coding DNA: TGTGCCAGCAGTGAAGGCGTGTCCATCTACGAGCAGTACTTC. Protein product: CASSEGVSIYEQYF.

This clonotype has a count of ten or more. CDR3 amino acids: CATSRVRTAMTEAFF. CDR3 coding DNA: TGTGCCACCAGCAGAGTCCGGACGGCGATGACTGAAGCTTTCTTT. V and J are TRBV15 and TRBJ1-1; D ambiguous. The CDR3 is 15 amino acids. V gave up 1 base and J gave up 5 bases, with 14 bases separating them. Germline loops: CDR1 LNHNV, CDR2 YYDKDF (reference sequence).

This clonotype was recorded many times. This chain uses TRBV6-5 with TRBJ1-2, with 9 bases matching TRBD1. The ends lost 2 bases at V and 11 bases at J; junction bases unmatched: 6. The length of the CDR3 is 13 residues. Germline CDR1 and CDR2: MNHEY and SVGAGI. The chain's CDR3 is CASSYELGTGYTF. CDR3 coding DNA: TGTGCCAGCAGTTACGAGTTGGGGACAGGGTACACCTTC.

The table lists this clonotype with many counts. The chain couples TRBV7-9 to TRBJ2-3; TRBD2 agrees at 9 bases. The length of the CDR3 is 16 residues. The V gene's germline CDR1 is SEHNR and CDR2 FQNEAQ (reference sequence). The V and J ends lost 3 bases and 2 bases, in that order; junction bases with no gene match: 6. The CDR3 here is CASSFLAGSITDTQYF. The CDR3 DNA follows: TGTGCCAGCAGCTTCCTAGCGGGGTCCATCACAGATACGCAGTATTTT.

The sample holds many counts of this clonotype. The chain couples TRBV5-1 to TRBJ1-1; unclear D gene. CDR1 and CDR2 (germline): SGHRS, YFSETQ. The CDR3 is 14 residues long. V was cut by 1 base and J by 6 bases, with 13 bases left in between. Written as DNA, the CDR3 is TGCGCCAGCAGCTTGAGGACGGCAAAGGCTGAAGCTTTCTTT. Residues: CASSLRTAKAEAFF.

Ten or more counts support this clonotype. The chain couples TRBV20-1 to TRBJ2-1; tentative D call: TRBD1 (6 bases). Trimming removed 0 bases from V and 9 bases from J, with 6 bases in between. Germline loops: CDR1 DFQATT, CDR2 SNEGSKA (reference sequence). CDR3 length equals 11 residues. CDR3 bases: TGCAGTGCTAGAGAGGGGGCTGAGCAGTTCTTC. Amino acids: CSAREGAEQFF.

This clonotype was counted ten times or more. The chain uses TRBV12-3 or TRBV12-4 and TRBJ2-1, with D tentatively TRBD1 or TRBD2 (5 bases each). V was trimmed by 3 bases and J by 4 bases, leaving 16 bases between them. This CDR3 contains 16 residues. The DNA for the CDR3 is TGTGCCAGCAGTTTGATACGGGACGCCTATTACAATGAGCAGTTCTTC. Translating gives CASSLIRDAYYNEQFF.

This clonotype was observed at least ten times. The rearrangement uses TRBV5-1 and TRBJ1-1; D not resolved. Trimming stripped 5 bases from V and 4 bases from J, with 15 bases between. The CDR3 length is 14 residues. Germline V lookup: CDR1 SGHRS, CDR2 YFSETQ. Written as DNA, the CDR3 is TGCGCCAGCAGTGGCCACCCAATGACCACTGAAGCTTTCTTT. It yields the protein CASSGHPMTTEAFF.

Here the CDR3 DNA reads TGTGCCAGCAGCCCCCCGGGGGGTAGCGATGAGCAGTTCTTC. Translating it yields CASSPPGGSDEQFF. This chain joins TRBV11-2 and TRBJ2-1, with TRBD2 matching over 7 bases. The length of the CDR3 is 14 residues. From germline, CDR1 is SGHAT and CDR2 FQNNGV. The trim removed 5 bases at V and 8 bases at J, leaving 9 bases unmatched.

This clonotype occurred many times. This rearrangement joins TRBV29-1 to TRBJ2-3; unclear D gene. The V gene's germline CDR1 is SQVTM and CDR2 ANQGSEA. Trimming removed 5 bases from V and 2 bases from J, with 8 bases in between. The CDR3 extends over 12 amino acids. CDR3 in DNA: TGCAGCGTTTCACAGATCACAGATACGCAGTATTTT. Protein: CSVSQITDTQYF.

This clonotype has at least ten counts. The chain recombines TRBV20-1 with TRBJ1-2; D uncertain. Looked up from germline, CDR1 is DFQATT and CDR2 is SNEGSKA (reference sequence). The V end was cut by 0 bases, the J end by 5 bases, with 10 bases between. This CDR3 is built from 13 residues. CDR3 sequence: CSARDVLSYGYTF. In DNA form, the CDR3 reads TGCAGTGCTAGAGATGTTTTAAGTTATGGCTACACCTTC.

Ten or more counts support this clonotype. The gene calls are TRBV2 and TRBJ1-6; no definite D call. V was cut by 1 base and J by 7 bases, with 5 bases left in between. In germline, CDR1 is SNHLY, CDR2 FYNNEI. CDR3 length: 13 amino acids. CDR3: CASSEEVNSPLHF. As DNA, the CDR3 is TGTGCCAGCAGTGAAGAGGTGAATTCACCCCTCCACTTT. The full variable domain, with the rest looked up from reference TRBV2 and TRBJ1-6, is EPEVTQTPSHQVTQMGQEVILRCVPISNHLYFYWYRQILGQKVEFLVSFYNNEISEKSEIFDDQFSVERPDGSNFTLKIRSTKLEDSAMYFCASSEEVNSPLHFGNGTRLTVT.

This clonotype was recorded at least ten times. In nucleotides, the CDR3 is TGTGCCAGCAGCTTTTCACAGGGGAGTGAGCAGTTCTTC. It codes for CASSFSQGSEQFF. The chain employs TRBV5-5 and TRBJ2-1, with 7 nucleotides matching TRBD1. This CDR3 contains 13 residues. Germline V CDR1 and CDR2: SGHKS, YYEKEE (reference sequence). Trimming removed 2 bases from V and 9 bases from J; junction bases left unmatched: 5.